These 10 T cell receptor beta chains originate from one sample sequenced in a study of T-cell reconstitution after alpha-beta-depleted transplantation in children. Unique molecular identifiers tagged the TCRbeta library. One entry per CDR3 protein, called by TCRdb with MiXCR from the PCR reads. The sample carries 200,000 to 250,000 distinct CDR3 sequences, roughly a tenth recorded once. The input for sequencing was PBMCs, taken before TCRalphabeta/CD19-depleted stem cell transplant. Receptor source: a child less than two years old with acute myeloid leukemia, due to receive a stem cell transplant.

This clonotype was detected many times. The chain couples TRBV4-2 to TRBJ1-6; 8 bases are a match to TRBD1. After removal of 4 bases from V and 0 bases from J, the junction contained 5 bases not matched to a gene. CDR3 length equals 17 residues. CDR1 and CDR2 from the germline V gene are LGHNA and YNFKEQ. CDR3 sequence: CASSPGQDSSYNSPLHF. The CDR3 DNA sequence: TGTGCCAGCAGCCCGGGACAGGACAGCTCCTATAATTCACCCCTCCACTTT.

This clonotype has ten or more counts. The V and J genes are TRBV7-9 and TRBJ1-5; perhaps TRBD1 as D (5 bases). Trimming removed 5 bases from V and 3 bases from J, with 11 bases in between. The CDR3 has 14 residues. In germline, CDR1 is SEHNR, CDR2 FQNEAQ (reference sequence). CDR3 sequence reads: CASSADSFNQPQHF. CDR3 sequence (DNA): TGTGCCAGCAGCGCTGACAGCTTCAATCAGCCCCAGCATTTT.

This clonotype has a handful of counts. The chain has TRBV7-2 and TRBJ1-6, with a weak D call TRBD1 (6 bases). Germline CDR1 is SGHTA and CDR2 is FQGNSA. The ends were cut back, 4 bases at V and 10 bases at J, with 20 bases in the middle. The CDR3 is 16 amino acids. The CDR3 loop reads CASSSSWGAGASPLHF. DNA for the CDR3: TGTGCCAGCAGCTCCTCGTGGGGTGCAGGGGCCTCACCCCTCCACTTT.

Of note for this clonotype: A read error may account for a junction end that differs from germline. The chain carries TRBV5-1 and TRBJ2-5; 7 bases map to TRBD1. This CDR3 has 14 amino acids. CDR1 is SGHRS and CDR2 is YFSETQ in the germline V gene. CDR3 region: CDSSFGRGRETEYF. CDR3 sequence (DNA): TGCGACAGCAGCTTCGGCAGGGGGAGAGAGACCGAGTACTTC.

This clonotype appeared many times. V gene TRBV12-3 or TRBV12-4 combines with J gene TRBJ1-2, with a tentative D call TRBD1 (5 bases). The V end lost 5 bases, the J end lost 5 bases, and 12 bases lay between the germline ends. The CDR3 runs to 13 residues. Here the CDR3 reads CASSPPQGYGYTF. CDR3 DNA sequence: TGTGCCAGCAGTCCTCCGCAGGGATATGGCTACACCTTC.

This clonotype showed up many times. This chain links TRBV24-1 with TRBJ2-1, with 9 bases lining up with TRBD2. Germline V CDR1 and CDR2: KGHDR, SFDVKD. The ends lost 3 bases at V and 8 bases at J; junction bases unmatched: 7. The CDR3 loop spans 15 amino acids. CDR3 residues: CATSDPASGNDEQFF. The CDR3 nucleotides are TGTGCCACCAGTGATCCGGCTAGCGGGAACGATGAGCAGTTCTTC.

In this sample, this clonotype turned up many times. The chain couples TRBV20-1 to TRBJ1-2; D may be TRBD1 (6 bases). V dropped 5 bases and J dropped 8 bases, with 18 bases sitting between them. The CDR3 runs to 13 residues. In germline, CDR1 is DFQATT, CDR2 SNEGSKA (reference sequence). CDR3 sequence: CSAPPAGVEGYTF. Written as DNA, the CDR3 is TGCAGTGCTCCTCCCGCAGGGGTGGAGGGCTACACCTTC.

This clonotype was observed many times. The DNA for the CDR3 is TGTGCCAGCAGCTGGAGGGACTCCGGGGAGCTGTTTTTT. As protein: CASSWRDSGELFF. This chain links TRBV6-6 with TRBJ2-2; weak D call: TRBD2 (6 bases). This CDR3 has 13 amino acids. Trimming took off 6 bases at V and 6 bases at J, with 11 bases between the two ends. Germline CDR1 reads MNHNY; CDR2 reads SVGAGI (reference sequence).

J is TRBJ2-1 and V is TRBV6-5; 9 bases fit TRBD2. Germline V gives CDR1 MNHEY, CDR2 SVGAGI. V lost 2 bases, J lost 3 bases, and 2 bases stayed unmatched. This CDR3 region has 15 residues. In DNA form, the CDR3 reads TGTGCCAGCAGTTACATACTAGCGGGCTACAATGAGCAGTTCTTC. Translated: CASSYILAGYNEQFF.

This clonotype has a count of ten or more. This chain links TRBV10-3 with TRBJ2-7; D is perhaps TRBD2 (5 bases). Between the trimmed V and J ends, which lost 7 bases and 0 bases, there was a span of 10 bases. This CDR3 contains 13 residues. The germline gives CDR1 ENHRY, CDR2 SYGVKD. Here the CDR3 DNA reads TGTGCCATCAAAGTCGGAGGCTCCTACGAGCAGTACTTC. Translating gives CAIKVGGSYEQYF.